This T cell receptor beta chain was recovered during a study of T cells in Graves' hyperthyroidism and ophthalmopathy. CDR1 is SGDLS and CDR2 is YYNGEE in the germline V gene. This CDR3 has 15 residues. V was trimmed by 3 bases and J by 3 bases, leaving 13 bases between them. RNA transcripts were the template for amplifying TCR beta CDR3 regions. The study used the HTBI primer set for a first-round RT-PCR of the TCR CDR3. TCRdb re-called the multiplex PCR reads through MiXCR, storing one row per CDR3 protein. The table lists a few hundred thousand distinct CDR3 sequences, about a sixth of them singletons. Graves' hyperthyroidism was deemed stable absent ophthalmopathy progression within 18 months. The study left out patients who had uncontrolled infection, other autoimmune disease, pregnancy or lactation. The source of the PBMCs was less than 12 ml of fresh peripheral blood.

The specimen sequenced was blood. V usage is TRBV9 and J usage is TRBJ2-1; either TRBD1 or TRBD2 may fit D (5 bases each). This TCR was sampled from a woman in her twenties or thirties with Graves' hyperthyroidism. CDR3 in amino acids: CASSARDPSYNEQFF. CDR3 coding DNA: TGTGCCAGCAGCGCCCGGGACCCAAGCTACAATGAGCAGTTCTTC.